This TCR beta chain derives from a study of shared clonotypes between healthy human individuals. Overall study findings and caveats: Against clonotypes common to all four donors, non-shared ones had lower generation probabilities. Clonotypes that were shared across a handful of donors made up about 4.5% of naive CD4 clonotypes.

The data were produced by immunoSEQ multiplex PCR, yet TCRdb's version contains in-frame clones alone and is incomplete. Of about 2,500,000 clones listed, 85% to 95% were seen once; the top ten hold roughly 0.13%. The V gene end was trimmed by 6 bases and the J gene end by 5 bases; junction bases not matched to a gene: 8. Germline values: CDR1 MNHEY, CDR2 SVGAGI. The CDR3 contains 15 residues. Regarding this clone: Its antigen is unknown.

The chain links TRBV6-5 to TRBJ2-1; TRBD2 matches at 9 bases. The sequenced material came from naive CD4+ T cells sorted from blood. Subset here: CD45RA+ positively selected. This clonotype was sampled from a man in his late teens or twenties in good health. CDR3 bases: TGTGCCAGCAGAATCGGACTAGCGACTCACAATGAGCAGTTCTTC. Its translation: CASRIGLATHNEQFF.